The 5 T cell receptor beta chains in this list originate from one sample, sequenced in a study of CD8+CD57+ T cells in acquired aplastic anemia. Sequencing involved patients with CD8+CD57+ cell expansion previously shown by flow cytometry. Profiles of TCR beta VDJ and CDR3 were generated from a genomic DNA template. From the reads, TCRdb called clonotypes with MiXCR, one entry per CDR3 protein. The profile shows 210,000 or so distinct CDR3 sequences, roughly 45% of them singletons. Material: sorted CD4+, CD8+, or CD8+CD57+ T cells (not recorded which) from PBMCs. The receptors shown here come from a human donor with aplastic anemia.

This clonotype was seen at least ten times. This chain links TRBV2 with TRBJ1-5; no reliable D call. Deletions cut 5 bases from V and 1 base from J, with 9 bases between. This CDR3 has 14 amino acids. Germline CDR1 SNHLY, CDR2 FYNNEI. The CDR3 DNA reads TGTGCCAGCAGTCCCGGGAGGAGCAATCAGCCCCAGCATTTT. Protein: CASSPGRSNQPQHF.

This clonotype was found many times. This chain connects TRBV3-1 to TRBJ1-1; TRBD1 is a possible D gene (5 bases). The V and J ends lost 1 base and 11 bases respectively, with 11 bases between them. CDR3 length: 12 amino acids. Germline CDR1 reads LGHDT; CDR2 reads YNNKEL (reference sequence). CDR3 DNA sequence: TGTGCCAGCAGCCAAGCGACCAGACAGGCTTTCTTT. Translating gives CASSQATRQAFF.

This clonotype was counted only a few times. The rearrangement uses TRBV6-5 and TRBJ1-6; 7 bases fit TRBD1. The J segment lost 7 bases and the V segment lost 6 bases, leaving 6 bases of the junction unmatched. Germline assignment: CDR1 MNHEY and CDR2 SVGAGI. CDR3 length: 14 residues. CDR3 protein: CASSRQGSNSPLHF. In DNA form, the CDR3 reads TGTGCCAGCAGCCGACAGGGTTCGAATTCACCCCTCCACTTT.

The chain's CDR3 is CSAGTAGGYGQYF. The CDR3 coding sequence is TGCAGTGCGGGTACCGCAGGGGGGTATGGGCAGTACTTC. This chain connects TRBV20-1 to TRBJ2-7; maybe TRBD1 (7 bases). CDR3 length: 13 amino acids. The germline V gene encodes CDR1 DFQATT and CDR2 SNEGSKA (reference sequence). V lost 6 bases and J lost 9, with 21 bases in between.

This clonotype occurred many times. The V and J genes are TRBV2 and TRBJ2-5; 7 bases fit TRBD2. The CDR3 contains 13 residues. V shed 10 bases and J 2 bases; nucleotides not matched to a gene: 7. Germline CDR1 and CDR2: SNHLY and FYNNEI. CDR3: CATRVGGQETQYF. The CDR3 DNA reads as TGTGCCACCCGAGTGGGGGGGCAAGAGACCCAGTACTTC.